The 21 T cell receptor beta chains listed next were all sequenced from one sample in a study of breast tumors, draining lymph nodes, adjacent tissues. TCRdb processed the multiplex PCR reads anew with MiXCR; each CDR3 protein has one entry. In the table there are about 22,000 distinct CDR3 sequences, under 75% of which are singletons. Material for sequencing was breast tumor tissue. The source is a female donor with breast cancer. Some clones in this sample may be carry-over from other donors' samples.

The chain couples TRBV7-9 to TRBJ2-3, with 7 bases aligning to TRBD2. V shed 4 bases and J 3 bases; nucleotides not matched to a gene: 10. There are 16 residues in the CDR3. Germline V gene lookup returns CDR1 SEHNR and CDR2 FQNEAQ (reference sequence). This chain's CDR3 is CASSSLGTGGTDTQYF. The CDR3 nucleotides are TGTGCCAGCAGCTCCCTTGGGACGGGAGGAACAGATACGCAGTATTTT.

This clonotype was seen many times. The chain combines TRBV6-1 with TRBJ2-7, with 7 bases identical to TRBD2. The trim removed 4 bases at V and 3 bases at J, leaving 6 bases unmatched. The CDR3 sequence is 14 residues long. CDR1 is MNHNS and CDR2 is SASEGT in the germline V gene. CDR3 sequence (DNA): TGTGCCAGCAGTGTGGAGGGAGGGTTCTACGAGCAGTACTTC. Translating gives CASSVEGGFYEQYF.

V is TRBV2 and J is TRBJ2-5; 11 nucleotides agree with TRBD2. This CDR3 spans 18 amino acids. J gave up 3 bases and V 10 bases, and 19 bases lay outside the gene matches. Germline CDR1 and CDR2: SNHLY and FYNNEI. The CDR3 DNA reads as TGTGCCATTACGACAGGGCCCCTACTAGCGGGAGAGGAAGAGACCCAGTACTTC. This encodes CAITTGPLLAGEEETQYF. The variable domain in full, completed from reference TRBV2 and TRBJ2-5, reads EPEVTQTPSHQVTQMGQEVILRCVPISNHLYFYWYRQILGQKVEFLVSFYNNEISEKSEIFDDQFSVERPDGSNFTLKIRSTKLEDSAMYFCAITTGPLLAGEEETQYFGPGTRLLVL.

The CDR3 DNA sequence: TGTGCCAGCAGCTTCGGTGAGACCCAGTACTTC. Translated, it gives CASSFGETQYF. The chain is built from TRBV7-8 and TRBJ2-5, with D uncertain. This CDR3 contains 11 residues. From germline, CDR1 is SGHVS and CDR2 FQNEAQ. Trimming cost V 3 bases and J 5 bases, with 4 bases left between them.

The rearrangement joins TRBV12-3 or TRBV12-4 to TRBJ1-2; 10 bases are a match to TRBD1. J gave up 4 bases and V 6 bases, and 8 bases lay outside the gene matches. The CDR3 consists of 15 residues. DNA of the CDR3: TGTGCCAGCAGGGATGAGACAGGGGGCGCCTATGGCTACACCTTC. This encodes CASRDETGGAYGYTF.

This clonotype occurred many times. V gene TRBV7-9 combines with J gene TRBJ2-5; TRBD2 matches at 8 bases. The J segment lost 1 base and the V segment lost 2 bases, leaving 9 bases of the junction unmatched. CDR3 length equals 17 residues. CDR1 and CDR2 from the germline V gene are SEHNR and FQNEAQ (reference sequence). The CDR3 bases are TGTGCCAGCAGCTTATCCCGCCCAGCGGGGGTCCAAGAGACCCAGTACTTC. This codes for CASSLSRPAGVQETQYF.

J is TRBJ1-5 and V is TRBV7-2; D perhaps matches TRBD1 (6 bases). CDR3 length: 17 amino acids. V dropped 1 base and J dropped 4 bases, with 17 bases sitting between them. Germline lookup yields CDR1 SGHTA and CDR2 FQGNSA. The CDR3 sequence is CASSLVGSRGGNQPQHF. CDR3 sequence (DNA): TGTGCCAGCAGCTTAGTTGGGTCCAGGGGAGGGAATCAGCCCCAGCATTTT.

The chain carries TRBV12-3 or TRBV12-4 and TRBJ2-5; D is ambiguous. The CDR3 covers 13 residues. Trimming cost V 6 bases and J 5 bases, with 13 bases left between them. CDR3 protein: CASSPSGVETQYF. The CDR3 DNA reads TGTGCCAGCAGCCCCTCTGGGGTCGAGACCCAGTACTTC.

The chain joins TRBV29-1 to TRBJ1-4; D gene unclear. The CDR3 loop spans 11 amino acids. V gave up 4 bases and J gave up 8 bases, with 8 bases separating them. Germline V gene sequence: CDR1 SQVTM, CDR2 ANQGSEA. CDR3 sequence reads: CSVVSREKLFF. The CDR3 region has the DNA TGCAGCGTTGTCTCCAGGGAAAAACTGTTTTTT. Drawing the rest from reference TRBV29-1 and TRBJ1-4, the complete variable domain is SAVISQKPSRDICQRGTSLTIQCQVDSQVTMMFWYRQQPGQSLTLIATANQGSEATYESGFVIDKFPISRPNLTFSTLTVSNMSPEDSSIYLCSVVSREKLFFGSGTQLSVL.

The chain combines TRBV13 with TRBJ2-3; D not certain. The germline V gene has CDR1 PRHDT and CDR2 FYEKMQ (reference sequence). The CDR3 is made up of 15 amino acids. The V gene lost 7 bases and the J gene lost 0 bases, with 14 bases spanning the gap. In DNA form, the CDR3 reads TGTGCCAGCAACTTGCCTAAAACTAGCACAGATACGCAGTATTTT. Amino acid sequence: CASNLPKTSTDTQYF.

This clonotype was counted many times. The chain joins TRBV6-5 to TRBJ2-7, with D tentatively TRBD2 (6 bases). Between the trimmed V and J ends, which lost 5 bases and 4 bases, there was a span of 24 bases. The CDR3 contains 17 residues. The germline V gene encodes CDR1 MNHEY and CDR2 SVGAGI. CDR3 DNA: TGTGCCAGCAGTCACGCGCGGCTAGCAGTCGGGGGTTACGAGCAGTACTTC. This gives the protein CASSHARLAVGGYEQYF.

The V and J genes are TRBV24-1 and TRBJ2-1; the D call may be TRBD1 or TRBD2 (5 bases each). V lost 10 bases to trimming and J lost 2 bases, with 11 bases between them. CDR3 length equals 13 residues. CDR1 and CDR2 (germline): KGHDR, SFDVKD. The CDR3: CATGKGPYNEQFF. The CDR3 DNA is TGTGCCACTGGGAAGGGACCCTACAATGAGCAGTTCTTC.

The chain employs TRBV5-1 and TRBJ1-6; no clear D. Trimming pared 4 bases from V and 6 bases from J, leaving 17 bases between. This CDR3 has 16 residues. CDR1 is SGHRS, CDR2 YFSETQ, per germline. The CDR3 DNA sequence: TGCGCCAGCAGCCGCGGCACGGAAGTTTCTAATTCACCCCTCCACTTT. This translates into CASSRGTEVSNSPLHF.

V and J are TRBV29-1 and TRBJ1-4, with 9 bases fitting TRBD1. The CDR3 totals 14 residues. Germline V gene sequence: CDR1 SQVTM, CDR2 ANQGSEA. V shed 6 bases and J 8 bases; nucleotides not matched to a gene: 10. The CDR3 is CSVGTGFVREKLFF. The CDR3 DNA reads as TGCAGCGTGGGGACAGGGTTCGTACGGGAAAAACTGTTTTTT.

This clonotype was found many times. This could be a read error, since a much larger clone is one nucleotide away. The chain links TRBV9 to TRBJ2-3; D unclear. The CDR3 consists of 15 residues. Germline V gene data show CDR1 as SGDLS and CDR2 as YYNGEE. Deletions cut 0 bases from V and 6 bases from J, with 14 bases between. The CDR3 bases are TGTGCCAGCAGCGTAGGGGCATACCCAGAGGATACGCAGTATTTT. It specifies CASSVGAYPEDTQYF. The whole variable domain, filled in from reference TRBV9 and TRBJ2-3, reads DSGVTQTPKHLITATGQRVTLRCSPRSGDLSVYWYQQSLDQGLQFLIQYYNGEERAKGNILERFSAQQFPDLHSELNLSSLELGDSALYFCASSVGAYPEDTQYFGPGTRLTVL.

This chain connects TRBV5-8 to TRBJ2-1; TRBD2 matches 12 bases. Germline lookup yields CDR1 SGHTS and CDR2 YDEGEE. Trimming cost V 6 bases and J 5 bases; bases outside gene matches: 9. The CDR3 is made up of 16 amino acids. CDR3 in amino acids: CASTNLAGGRNNEQFF. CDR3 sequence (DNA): TGTGCCAGCACCAATCTAGCGGGAGGGAGGAACAATGAGCAGTTCTTC.

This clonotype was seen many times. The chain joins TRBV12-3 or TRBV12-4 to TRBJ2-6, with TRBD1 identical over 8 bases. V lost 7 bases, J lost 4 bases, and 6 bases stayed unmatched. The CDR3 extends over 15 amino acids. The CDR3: CASTSTGAGANVLTF. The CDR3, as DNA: TGTGCCAGCACCTCGACAGGGGCCGGGGCCAACGTCCTGACTTTC.

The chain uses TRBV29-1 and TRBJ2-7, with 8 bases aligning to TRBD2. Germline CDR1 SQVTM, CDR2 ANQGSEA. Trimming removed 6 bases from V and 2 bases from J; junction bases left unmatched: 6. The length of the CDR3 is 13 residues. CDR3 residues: CSVSGGEPYEQYF. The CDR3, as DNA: TGCAGCGTAAGCGGGGGCGAACCCTACGAGCAGTACTTC.

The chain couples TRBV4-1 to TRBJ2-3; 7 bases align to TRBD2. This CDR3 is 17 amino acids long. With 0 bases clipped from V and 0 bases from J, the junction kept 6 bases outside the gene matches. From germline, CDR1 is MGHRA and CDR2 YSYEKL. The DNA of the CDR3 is TGCGCCAGCAGCCAAGAGGCGGCGGGGGTTAGCACAGATACGCAGTATTTT. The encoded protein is CASSQEAAGVSTDTQYF.

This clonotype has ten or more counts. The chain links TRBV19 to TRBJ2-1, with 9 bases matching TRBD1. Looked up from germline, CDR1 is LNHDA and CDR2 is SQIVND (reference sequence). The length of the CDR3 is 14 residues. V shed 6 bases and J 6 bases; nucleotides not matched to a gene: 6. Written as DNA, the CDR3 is TGTGCCAGTAGAAAACAGGGGGCGTCCAATGAGCAGTTCTTC. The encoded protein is CASRKQGASNEQFF.

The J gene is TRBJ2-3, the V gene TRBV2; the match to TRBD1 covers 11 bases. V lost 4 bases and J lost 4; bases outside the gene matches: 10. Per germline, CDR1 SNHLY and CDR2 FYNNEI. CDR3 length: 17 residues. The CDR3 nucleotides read TGTGCCAGCAGTGGTGGACAGCCGGGACAGGGGGCAGATACGCAGTATTTT. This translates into CASSGGQPGQGADTQYF.